Shown below are 9 T cell receptor beta chains from a single sample sequenced in a study of cytomegalovirus exposure and HLA in healthy donors. The repertoire was sequenced with immunoSEQ multiplex PCR; TCRdb's copy has only in-frame clones and lacks some. The table includes under 200,000 clones, approximately 86% detected once. Sequencing used PBMCs. These receptors came from a woman under 30 in good health and CMV-seronegative.

V gene TRBV7-2 combines with J gene TRBJ2-7; 10 positions agree with TRBD1. V was pared by 3 bases and J by 2 bases, with 4 bases of the junction left unmatched. CDR3 size: 15 residues. CDR1 is SGHTA and CDR2 is FQGNSA in the germline V gene. The CDR3 is CASSLRQGAAYEQYF. Here the CDR3 DNA reads TGTGCCAGCAGCTTGAGACAGGGGGCTGCCTACGAGCAGTACTTC. The entire variable domain, with the rest obtained from reference TRBV7-2 and TRBJ2-7, is as follows: GAGVSQSPSNKVTEKGKDVELRCDPISGHTALYWYRQSLGQGLEFLIYFQGNSAPDKSGLPSDRFSAERTGGSVSTLTIQRTQQEDSAVYLCASSLRQGAAYEQYFGPGTRLTVT.

This rearrangement joins TRBV6-1 to TRBJ2-1; 8 bases map to TRBD2. The V and J ends lost 2 bases and 0 bases, in that order; junction bases with no gene match: 0. The CDR3 covers 15 residues. Germline CDR1 reads MNHNS; CDR2 reads SASEGT. The CDR3 loop is CASSELAGSYNEQFF. In DNA, the CDR3 is TGTGCCAGCAGTGAACTAGCGGGCTCCTACAATGAGCAGTTCTTC.

On this clone: This same CDR3 is encoded by further DNA sequences in the sample. The CDR3 sequence: CASSGDSGTEAFF. For the CDR3, the DNA is TGTGCCAGCAGTGGGGACAGCGGCACTGAAGCTTTCTTT. The V and J genes are TRBV2 and TRBJ1-1; 7 bases line up with TRBD1. Germline CDR1 and CDR2: SNHLY and FYNNEI. The CDR3 totals 13 residues. After removal of 4 bases from V and 4 bases from J, the junction contained 3 bases not matched to a gene.

The chain has TRBV28 and TRBJ2-3; TRBD2 is a possible D gene (5 bases). Looked up from germline, CDR1 is MDHEN and CDR2 is SYDVKM. The CDR3 is 16 amino acids. Trimming removed 6 bases from V and 1 base from J, with 17 bases in between. The CDR3 loop is CASSGTAYGGTDTQYF. The DNA of the CDR3 is TGTGCCAGCAGCGGCACAGCGTACGGGGGCACAGATACGCAGTATTTT.

A single count supports this clone. The V call is TRBV12-5, the J call TRBJ1-3; D is undetermined. Germline assignment: CDR1 LGHNT and CDR2 FRNRAP. V dropped 10 bases and J dropped 2 bases, with 18 bases sitting between them. The CDR3 has 15 amino acids. For the CDR3, the DNA is TGTGCTACTAGCCGCTCCGAGAGTACTGGAAACACCATATATTTT. It codes for CATSRSESTGNTIYF.

This chain connects TRBV6-5 to TRBJ2-7; TRBD1 matches 12 bases. The CDR3 loop spans 14 amino acids. Trimming removed 4 bases from V and 7 bases from J; junction bases left unmatched: 5. Germline V gene sequence: CDR1 MNHEY, CDR2 SVGAGI. CDR3 sequence: CASSSPGQGAEQYF. In DNA, the CDR3 is TGTGCCAGCAGTTCCCCGGGACAGGGGGCAGAGCAGTACTTC.

This clone was detected a few times. Relative to the germline gene, one junction end is altered; a read error may explain this. The rearrangement joins TRBV7-3 to TRBJ1-1; the D gene is possibly TRBD1 (6 bases). Germline V lookup: CDR1 SGHTA, CDR2 FQGTGA. The CDR3 totals 13 residues. This CDR3 reads CASSLGRDTQAFF. Here the CDR3 DNA reads TGTGCCAGCAGCTTGGGACGGGACACTCAAGCTTTCTTT.

A few counts support this clone. The rearrangement uses TRBV2 and TRBJ2-1; the D gene is possibly TRBD2 (6 bases). The germline V gene has CDR1 SNHLY and CDR2 FYNNEI. The CDR3 length is 13 residues. The germline V and J ends were trimmed by 6 bases and 10 bases, with 16 bases remaining between them. CDR3 nucleotides: TGTGCCAGCAGCCCTCGGCGGGGCGGAGAGCAGTTCTTC. Translating it yields CASSPRRGGEQFF.

J is TRBJ1-6 and V is TRBV7-2, with D possibly TRBD1 on 6 matching bases. In germline, CDR1 is SGHTA, CDR2 FQGNSA. With 5 bases removed from V and 0 bases from J, the gap between germline ends came to 14 bases. The CDR3 has 17 residues. The CDR3 region is CASSVPRGSSYNSPLHF. CDR3 bases: TGTGCCAGCAGCGTACCCAGGGGAAGCTCCTATAATTCACCCCTCCACTTT.